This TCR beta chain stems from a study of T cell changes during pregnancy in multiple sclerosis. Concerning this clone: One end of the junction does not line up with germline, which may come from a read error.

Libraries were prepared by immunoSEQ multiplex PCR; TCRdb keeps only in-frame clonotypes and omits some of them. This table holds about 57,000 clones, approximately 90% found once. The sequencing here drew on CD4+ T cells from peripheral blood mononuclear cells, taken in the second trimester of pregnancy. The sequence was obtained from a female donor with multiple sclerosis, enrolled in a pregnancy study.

CDR3 DNA sequence: TGTGCCAGCAGCTTAGACCGGCGCCACGGGATCTTC. Translation gives CASSLDRRHGIF. The chain uses TRBV7-9 and TRBJ2-1, with a weak D call TRBD2 (5 bases). This CDR3 is built from 12 residues. Germline V lookup: CDR1 SEHNR, CDR2 FQNEAQ (reference sequence).